A single sample is the source of the 8 T cell receptor beta chains below, sequenced in a study of shared clonotypes between healthy human individuals. The naive CD8 population came from CD45RO-negative cells selected for CCR7, without terminally differentiated effector memory CD45RA+ cells. Here immunoSEQ multiplex PCR was the method, and the copy in TCRdb shows in-frame clones only, minus some. The profile covers roughly 890,000 clones, with more than 85% appearing a single time and about 25% taken by the ten largest. Sequencing was carried out using naive CD8+ T cells sorted from blood. The receptors derive from a young man in good health.

The CDR3 DNA sequence: TGTGCCACCAGCAGAGAAGCGGGAGCATTCTATGAGCAGTTCTTC. Its translation is CATSREAGAFYEQFF. The chain couples TRBV15 to TRBJ2-1; 8 positions agree with TRBD2. This CDR3 has 15 residues. Germline values: CDR1 LNHNV, CDR2 YYDKDF (reference sequence). With 0 bases clipped from V and 8 bases from J, the junction kept 6 bases outside the gene matches.

This clone appeared a single time. This chain joins TRBV11-2 and TRBJ1-1, with a weak D call TRBD1 (5 bases). The germline V gene has CDR1 SGHAT and CDR2 FQNNGV. The V end lost 1 base, the J end lost 7 bases, and 22 bases lay between the germline ends. The CDR3 loop spans 17 amino acids. CDR3 DNA sequence: TGTGCCAGCAGCTTAGCGTATATCGGGGACGGCAGACGTGAAGCTTTCTTT. Translated: CASSLAYIGDGRREAFF.

The chain employs TRBV11-2 and TRBJ2-7; D is uncertain. With 5 bases removed from V and 0 bases from J, the gap between germline ends came to 20 bases. The germline gives CDR1 SGHAT, CDR2 FQNNGV. This CDR3 has 17 amino acids. CDR3 bases: TGTGCCAGCAGCCAACCCGGCAAGGGCCCTAGCTCCTACGAGCAGTACTTC. Translated: CASSQPGKGPSSYEQYF.

This chain connects TRBV27 to TRBJ1-5; D is unclear. This CDR3 region has 14 residues. Per germline, CDR1 MNHEY and CDR2 SMNVEV (reference sequence). V shed 3 bases and J shed 6 bases, with 12 bases lying between them. The CDR3 loop is CASSFNGGLQPQHF. CDR3 DNA: TGTGCCAGCAGTTTTAACGGAGGTCTTCAGCCCCAGCATTTT.

The chain combines TRBV14 with TRBJ2-1; 9 nucleotides agree with TRBD2. Looked up from germline, CDR1 is SGHDN and CDR2 is FVKESK. The CDR3 runs 15 residues. J lost 5 bases, V lost 9 bases, and 11 bases had no gene match. CDR3 region: CASKNSGSTHNEQFF. The CDR3 bases are TGTGCCAGTAAGAATAGCGGGAGTACCCACAATGAGCAGTTCTTC.

The rearrangement links TRBV28 to TRBJ2-5, with D possibly TRBD1 on 6 matching bases. The V gene lost 6 bases and the J gene lost 3 bases, with 11 bases spanning the gap. CDR1 is MDHEN, CDR2 SYDVKM, per germline. This CDR3 contains 13 residues. DNA of the CDR3: TGTGCCAGCAGATTACAGGGAAAAGAGACCCAGTACTTC. Translating it yields CASRLQGKETQYF.

The chain combines TRBV7-2 with TRBJ1-4; D might be TRBD1 (6 bases). Germline lookup yields CDR1 SGHTA and CDR2 FQGNSA. V lost 2 bases, J lost 7 bases, and 8 bases lay in between. The CDR3 has 13 amino acids. In DNA, the CDR3 is TGTGCCAGCAGCTTAACAGGGTTTGAAAAACTGTTTTTT. Protein product: CASSLTGFEKLFF.

The chain uses TRBV2 and TRBJ2-1; D is unclear. Germline lookup yields CDR1 SNHLY and CDR2 FYNNEI. Trimming removed 7 bases from V and 3 bases from J, with 7 bases in between. This CDR3 spans 12 amino acids. This CDR3 reads CASKPNYNEQFF. CDR3 sequence (DNA): TGTGCCAGCAAACCCAACTACAATGAGCAGTTCTTC.